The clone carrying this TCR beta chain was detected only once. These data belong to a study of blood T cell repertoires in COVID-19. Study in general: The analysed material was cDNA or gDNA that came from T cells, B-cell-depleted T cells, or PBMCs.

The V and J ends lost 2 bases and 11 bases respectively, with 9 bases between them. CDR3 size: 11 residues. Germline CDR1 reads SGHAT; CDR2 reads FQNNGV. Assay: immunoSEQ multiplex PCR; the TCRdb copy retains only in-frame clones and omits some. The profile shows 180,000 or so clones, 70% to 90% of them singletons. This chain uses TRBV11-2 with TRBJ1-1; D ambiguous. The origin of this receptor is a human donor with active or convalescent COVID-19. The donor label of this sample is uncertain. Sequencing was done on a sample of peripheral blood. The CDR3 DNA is TGTGCCAGCAGCTTAATGGTGACTGCTTTCTTT. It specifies CASSLMVTAFF.